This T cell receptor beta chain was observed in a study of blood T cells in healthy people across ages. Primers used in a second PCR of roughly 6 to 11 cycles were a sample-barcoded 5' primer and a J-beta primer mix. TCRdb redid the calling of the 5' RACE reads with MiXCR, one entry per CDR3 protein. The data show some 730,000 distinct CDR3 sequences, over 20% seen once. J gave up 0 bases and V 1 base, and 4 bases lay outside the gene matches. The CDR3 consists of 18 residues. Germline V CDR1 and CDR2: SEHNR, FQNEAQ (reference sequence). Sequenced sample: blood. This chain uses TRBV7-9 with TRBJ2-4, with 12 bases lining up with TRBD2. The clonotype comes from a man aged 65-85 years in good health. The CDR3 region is CASSLVGTSGLAKNIQYF. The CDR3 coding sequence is TGTGCCAGCAGCTTAGTAGGGACTAGCGGGTTAGCCAAAAACATTCAGTACTTC. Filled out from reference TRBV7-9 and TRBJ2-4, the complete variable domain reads DTGVSQNPRHKITKRGQNVTFRCDPISEHNRLYWYRQTLGQGPEFLTYFQNEAQLEKSRLLSDRFSAERPKGSFSTLEIQRTEQGDSAMYLCASSLVGTSGLAKNIQYFGAGTRLSVL.